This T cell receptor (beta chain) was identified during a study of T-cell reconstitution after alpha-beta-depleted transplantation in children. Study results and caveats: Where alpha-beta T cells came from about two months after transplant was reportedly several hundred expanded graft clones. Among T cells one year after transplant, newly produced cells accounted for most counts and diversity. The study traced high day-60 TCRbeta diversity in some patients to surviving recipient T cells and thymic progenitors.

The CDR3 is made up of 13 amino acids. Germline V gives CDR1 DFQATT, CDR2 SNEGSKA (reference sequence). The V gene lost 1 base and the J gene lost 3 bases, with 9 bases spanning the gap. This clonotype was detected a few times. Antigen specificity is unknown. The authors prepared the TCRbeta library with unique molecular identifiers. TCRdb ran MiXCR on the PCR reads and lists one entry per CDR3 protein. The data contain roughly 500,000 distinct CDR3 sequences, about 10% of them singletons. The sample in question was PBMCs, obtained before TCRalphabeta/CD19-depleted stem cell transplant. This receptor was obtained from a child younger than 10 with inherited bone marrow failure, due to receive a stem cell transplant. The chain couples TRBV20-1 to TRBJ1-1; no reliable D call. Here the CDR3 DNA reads TGCAGTGCTAGAGGGGGTAGGCACACTGAAGCTTTCTTT. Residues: CSARGGRHTEAFF.